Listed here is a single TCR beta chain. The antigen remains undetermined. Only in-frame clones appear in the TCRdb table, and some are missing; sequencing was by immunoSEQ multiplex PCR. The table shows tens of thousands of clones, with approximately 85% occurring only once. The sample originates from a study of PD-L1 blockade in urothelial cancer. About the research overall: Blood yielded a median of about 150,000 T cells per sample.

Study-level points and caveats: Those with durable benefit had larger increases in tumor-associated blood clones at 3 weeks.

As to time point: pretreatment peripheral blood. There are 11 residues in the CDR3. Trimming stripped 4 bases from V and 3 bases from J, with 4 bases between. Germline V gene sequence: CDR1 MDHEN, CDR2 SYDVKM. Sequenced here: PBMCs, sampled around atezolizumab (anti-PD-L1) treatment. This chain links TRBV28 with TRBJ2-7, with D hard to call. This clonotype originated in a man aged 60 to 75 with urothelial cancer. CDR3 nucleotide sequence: TGTGCCAGCAGTTCAAACTACGAGCAGTACTTC. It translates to CASSSNYEQYF.